The 27 T cell receptor beta chains presented below share a single source sample, sequenced in a study of T-cell memory formation after mild COVID-19. TCRdb re-called the 5' RACE reads with MiXCR, one entry per CDR3 protein. The repertoire holds 150,000 or so distinct CDR3 sequences, with roughly 14% as singletons. Sequenced material: PBMCs or a T cell subset sorted from them (not recorded which). The origin of the receptors is an adult woman who had mild COVID-19 (a few samples of this study predate the infection). Cell type and time point are not known.

This clonotype came up a few times. This chain joins TRBV29-1 and TRBJ2-7; the match to TRBD1 covers 10 bases. The ends lost 4 bases at V and 5 bases at J; junction bases unmatched: 8. The germline V gene encodes CDR1 SQVTM and CDR2 ANQGSEA. The CDR3 runs to 14 residues. The CDR3 sequence is CSVGMTGGLDEQYF. The CDR3 region has the DNA TGCAGCGTTGGGATGACAGGGGGCCTCGACGAGCAGTACTTC.

In this sample, this clonotype turned up a few times. The rearrangement links TRBV7-2 to TRBJ2-2, with 8 nucleotides matching TRBD2. CDR1 and CDR2 from the germline V gene are SGHTA and FQGNSA. The CDR3 is made up of 15 amino acids. J gave up 4 bases and V 1 base, and 2 bases lay outside the gene matches. CDR3 protein: CASSLGRGGTGELFF. The CDR3 region has the DNA TGTGCCAGCAGCTTAGGACGGGGGGGCACCGGGGAGCTGTTTTTT.

This clonotype was observed a handful of times. This chain connects TRBV20-1 to TRBJ1-1; 9 positions agree with TRBD1. Unmatched junction bases numbered 16, after V lost 5 bases and J lost 6 bases. The CDR3 spans 16 residues. Germline V CDR1 and CDR2: DFQATT, SNEGSKA (reference sequence). The CDR3 here is CSAGRDRVAKGAEAFF. The CDR3 DNA follows: TGCAGTGCTGGCCGGGACAGGGTCGCAAAAGGGGCTGAAGCTTTCTTT.

This clonotype was counted a few times. DNA for the CDR3: TGTGCCAGCAGCTTGAGCGGGAGTCGGTACAATGAGCAGTTCTTC. This codes for CASSLSGSRYNEQFF. The J gene is TRBJ2-1, the V gene TRBV7-9, with 8 positions matching TRBD2. The germline V gene has CDR1 SEHNR and CDR2 FQNEAQ (reference sequence). The CDR3 spans 15 residues. V lost 3 bases to trimming and J lost 4 bases; unmatched junction nucleotides: 5.

The chain links TRBV20-1 to TRBJ2-7; maybe TRBD1 (6 bases). From germline, CDR1 is DFQATT and CDR2 SNEGSKA (reference sequence). The V end lost 4 bases, the J end lost 1 base, and 14 bases lay between the germline ends. The CDR3 spans 14 residues. The CDR3 nucleotides are TGCAGTGCTAAAAGGGTTACAGGGTCCTACGAGCAGTACTTC. Translating it yields CSAKRVTGSYEQYF.

The chain links TRBV20-1 to TRBJ1-1; tentative D call: TRBD1 (6 bases). CDR3 length: 13 amino acids. Trimming removed 3 bases at V and 8 bases at J, with 16 bases between. CDR1 is DFQATT, CDR2 SNEGSKA, per germline (reference sequence). The CDR3 loop reads CSASRDTLNEAFF. The CDR3 DNA reads as TGCAGTGCTAGTCGGGACACACTGAACGAAGCTTTCTTT.

The chain recombines TRBV12-3 or TRBV12-4 with TRBJ2-1; D is possibly TRBD2 (6 bases). V gave up 1 base and J gave up 10 bases, with 14 bases separating them. CDR3 size: 14 residues. CDR3 sequence (DNA): TGTGCCAGCAGTTTAGGCTACCGGGACTCGGAGCAGTTCTTC. Translation gives CASSLGYRDSEQFF.

The sample holds a few counts of this clonotype. The chain recombines TRBV6-5 with TRBJ1-5, with D perhaps TRBD1 (5 bases). Trimming removed 6 bases from V and 7 bases from J, with 16 bases in between. This CDR3 has 14 residues. The germline CDR1 and CDR2 sequences are MNHEY and SVGAGI. CDR3 in amino acids: CASSVGGRKQPQHF. DNA of the CDR3: TGTGCCAGCAGCGTGGGGGGTCGGAAACAGCCCCAGCATTTT.

The chain carries TRBV5-1 and TRBJ2-1; 8 nucleotides match TRBD1. CDR3 length: 15 amino acids. Trimming removed 3 bases from V and 8 bases from J; junction bases left unmatched: 10. Germline CDR1 reads SGHRS; CDR2 reads YFSETQ. The CDR3 DNA reads TGCGCCAGCAGCTCAGGACAGGGTGTCCTCTATGAGCAGTTCTTC. Encoded protein: CASSSGQGVLYEQFF.

This clonotype was seen a few times. The chain recombines TRBV7-2 with TRBJ2-3; D is uncertain. The V gene's germline CDR1 is SGHTA and CDR2 FQGNSA. The CDR3 spans 18 residues. Trimming took off 0 bases at V and 0 bases at J, with 16 bases between the two ends. CDR3 bases: TGTGCCAGCAGCTTAGCGAAAACGGCGGATCCGAGCACAGATACGCAGTATTTT. Residues: CASSLAKTADPSTDTQYF.

This clonotype showed up just a few times. The rearrangement links TRBV9 to TRBJ2-1; 11 nucleotides agree with TRBD2. This CDR3 contains 16 residues. The V segment lost 4 bases and the J segment 2 bases; nucleotides outside the gene matches: 5. Germline V gene sequence: CDR1 SGDLS, CDR2 YYNGEE. CDR3 residues: CASSLSSGGAYNEQFF. The DNA for the CDR3 is TGTGCCAGCAGCTTAAGTAGCGGGGGGGCCTACAATGAGCAGTTCTTC.

The chain carries TRBV20-1 and TRBJ2-1; the match to TRBD2 covers 8 bases. Germline CDR1 DFQATT, CDR2 SNEGSKA (reference sequence). Trimming cost V 3 bases and J 3 bases; bases outside gene matches: 4. This CDR3 has 14 amino acids. CDR3 sequence: CSASSGESYNEQFF. In DNA, the CDR3 is TGCAGTGCTAGTAGCGGGGAAAGCTACAATGAGCAGTTCTTC.

There are a few counts of this clonotype. The chain links TRBV5-1 to TRBJ1-5; TRBD1 matches at 9 bases. The germline V gene encodes CDR1 SGHRS and CDR2 YFSETQ. The CDR3 contains 15 residues. J was trimmed by 9 bases and V by 7 bases; bases with no gene match: 14. This CDR3 reads CASGVGTGRMAPQHF. The CDR3 DNA reads as TGCGCCAGCGGGGTAGGGACAGGGCGAATGGCGCCCCAGCATTTT.

This clonotype was picked up a small number of times. The rearrangement joins TRBV18 to TRBJ2-1; D is unclear. Trimming took off 1 base at V and 3 bases at J, with 16 bases between the two ends. The germline V gene has CDR1 KGHSH and CDR2 LQKENI. The CDR3 is 17 amino acids. CDR3 nucleotide sequence: TGTGCCAGCTCACCACGGGATTCAGGAAAAGGCTACAATGAGCAGTTCTTC. Protein: CASSPRDSGKGYNEQFF.

This clonotype came up many times. The junction differs from germline at one of its ends, possibly a read error. The gene calls are TRBV5-1 and TRBJ2-7; TRBD1 aligns across 10 bases. This CDR3 region has 14 residues. Germline-derived CDR1 and CDR2 are SGHRS and YFSETQ. The CDR3 loop is CASSLGQGIYEQYF. The CDR3 DNA follows: TGTGCCAGCAGCTTGGGACAGGGGATCTACGAGCAGTACTTC. The variable domain in full, with the rest retrieved from reference TRBV5-1 and TRBJ2-7, is KAGVTQTPRYLIKTRGQQVTLSCSPISGHRSVSWYQQTPGQGLQFLFEYFSETQRNKGNFPGRFSGRQFSNSRSEMNVSTLELGDSALYLCASSLGQGIYEQYFGPGTRLTVT.

This sequence joins TRBV11-2 and TRBJ2-3; D is ambiguous. The germline gives CDR1 SGHAT, CDR2 FQNNGV. V lost 2 bases and J 4 bases, leaving 16 bases between the germline ends. The CDR3 runs 16 residues. This CDR3 reads CASSLKTSSWADTQYF. The CDR3 DNA is TGTGCCAGCAGCTTAAAAACCTCTTCCTGGGCAGATACGCAGTATTTT. The whole variable domain, remainder taken from reference TRBV11-2 and TRBJ2-3, is EAGVAQSPRYKIIEKRQSVAFWCNPISGHATLYWYQQILGQGPKLLIQFQNNGVVDDSQLPKDRFSAERLKGVDSTLKIQPAKLEDSAVYLCASSLKTSSWADTQYFGPGTRLTVL.

This clonotype was seen only a few times. The chain recombines TRBV7-6 with TRBJ2-7, with 13 positions matching TRBD2. Germline CDR1 and CDR2: SGHVS and FNYEAQ. This CDR3 is 15 amino acids long. V was clipped by 4 bases and J by 5 bases; unmatched bases: 5. The CDR3 DNA reads TGTGCCAGCAGCTCGGGACTAGCGGGGTTCAACGAGCAGTACTTC. This translates into CASSSGLAGFNEQYF.

This sequence joins TRBV7-2 and TRBJ1-6; tentative D call: TRBD1 (5 bases). V was clipped by 3 bases and J by 7 bases, with 10 bases between them. The germline V gene encodes CDR1 SGHTA and CDR2 FQGNSA. The CDR3 runs to 14 residues. This CDR3 is CASSFGTDNSPLHF. The CDR3 region has the DNA TGTGCCAGCAGCTTTGGGACGGACAATTCACCCCTCCACTTT.

This clonotype was counted at least ten times. This sequence joins TRBV30 and TRBJ2-7, with TRBD1 matching 11 bases. J gave up 6 bases and V 0 bases, and 4 bases lay outside the gene matches. CDR3 length: 14 residues. Germline values: CDR1 GTSNPN, CDR2 SVGIG (reference sequence). This chain's CDR3 is CAWSVLGQGGEQYF. CDR3 in DNA: TGTGCCTGGAGTGTTTTGGGACAGGGGGGCGAGCAGTACTTC.

This clonotype was counted at least ten times. The V and J genes are TRBV5-1 and TRBJ2-7; 9 nucleotides align to TRBD2. V lost 2 bases to trimming and J lost 4 bases; unmatched junction nucleotides: 1. The germline CDR1 and CDR2 sequences are SGHRS and YFSETQ. There are 13 residues in the CDR3. The CDR3 coding sequence is TGCGCCAGCAGCTTAACTAGCGGGTACGAGCAGTACTTC. Translated, it gives CASSLTSGYEQYF.

This clonotype has only a few counts. Here the CDR3 reads CASSPAERSYEQYF. DNA of the CDR3: TGCGCCAGCAGCCCCGCTGAACGCAGCTACGAGCAGTACTTC. The chain links TRBV5-1 to TRBJ2-7; no definite D call. The germline V gene encodes CDR1 SGHRS and CDR2 YFSETQ. This CDR3 contains 14 residues. V lost 4 bases to trimming and J lost 3 bases, with 14 bases between them.

The chain employs TRBV29-1 and TRBJ1-3, with D unclear. The CDR3 sequence is 13 residues long. V lost 0 bases and J 4 bases, leaving 7 bases between the germline ends. CDR1 and CDR2 from the germline V gene are SQVTM and ANQGSEA. The CDR3 sequence: CSVEDPYGNTIYF. The CDR3 nucleotides read TGCAGCGTTGAAGATCCGTACGGAAACACCATATATTTT.

This clonotype was detected a few times. This chain uses TRBV5-1 with TRBJ1-1; perhaps TRBD1 as D (5 bases). This CDR3 comprises 13 residues. V was clipped by 7 bases and J by 1 base, with 11 bases between them. From germline, CDR1 is SGHRS and CDR2 YFSETQ. For the CDR3, the DNA is TGCGCCAGCTGTCGGACACAGAACACTGAAGCTTTCTTT. This gives the protein CASCRTQNTEAFF.

On this clonotype: A much larger clone differs by one base, so this may be a read error. The chain uses TRBV5-1 and TRBJ1-2; D may be TRBD1 (5 bases). V was pared by 0 bases and J by 4 bases, with 7 bases between. Germline V gives CDR1 SGHRS, CDR2 YFSETQ. This CDR3 is 13 amino acids long. CDR3 protein: CASSLVTAYGYTF. In DNA form, the CDR3 reads TGCGCCAGCAGCTTGGTGACAGCCTATGGCTACACCTTC.

This clonotype was observed at least ten times. This chain connects TRBV2 to TRBJ2-3; a possible D gene is TRBD1 (6 bases). The CDR3 length is 14 residues. Germline assignment: CDR1 SNHLY and CDR2 FYNNEI. V was trimmed by 5 bases and J by 4 bases, leaving 13 bases between them. CDR3 region: CASSRGSPADTQYF. In nucleotides, the CDR3 is TGTGCCAGCAGTAGGGGGTCCCCCGCAGATACGCAGTATTTT.

The J gene is TRBJ1-1, the V gene TRBV29-1, with TRBD1 identical over 11 bases. Germline CDR1 is SQVTM and CDR2 is ANQGSEA. This CDR3 comprises 12 residues. The CDR3 DNA reads TGCAGTACCGGGACAGGGGGAACTGAAGCTTTCTTT. It codes for CSTGTGGTEAFF.

This chain connects TRBV18 to TRBJ2-3; perhaps TRBD1 as D (5 bases). The V and J ends lost 2 bases and 2 bases respectively, with 17 bases between them. The CDR3 consists of 17 residues. Per germline, CDR1 KGHSH and CDR2 LQKENI. CDR3 sequence reads: CASSPLNSRQNTDTQYF. DNA of the CDR3: TGTGCCAGCTCACCATTGAATTCACGACAGAACACAGATACGCAGTATTTT.